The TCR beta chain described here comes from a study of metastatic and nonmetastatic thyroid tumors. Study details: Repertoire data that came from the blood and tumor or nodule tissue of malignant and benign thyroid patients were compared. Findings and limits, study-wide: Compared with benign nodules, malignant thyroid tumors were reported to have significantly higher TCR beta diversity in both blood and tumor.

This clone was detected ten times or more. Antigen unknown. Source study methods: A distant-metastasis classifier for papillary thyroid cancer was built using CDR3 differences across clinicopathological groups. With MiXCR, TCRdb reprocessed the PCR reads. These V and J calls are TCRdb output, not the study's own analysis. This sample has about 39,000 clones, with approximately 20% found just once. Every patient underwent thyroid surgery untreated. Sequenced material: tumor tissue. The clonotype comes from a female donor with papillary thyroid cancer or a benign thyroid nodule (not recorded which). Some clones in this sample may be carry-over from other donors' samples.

The CDR3 sequence: CASSGLNGDEQFF. CDR3 sequence (DNA): TGTGCCAGCAGTGGCTTGAATGGGGATGAGCAGTTCTTC. The chain recombines TRBV12-3 or TRBV12-4 with TRBJ2-1; D gene unclear. Deletions cut 5 bases from V and 8 bases from J, with 13 bases between. The CDR3 is 13 residues long.